A single sample is the source of the 6 T cell receptor beta chains below, sequenced in a study of T cell repertoires in cytomegalovirus infection. No antigen is known for these receptors. TCRdb passed the reads through MiXCR, listing each CDR3 protein once. The data contain roughly 90,000 distinct CDR3 sequences, less than 30% of them singletons. Sequencing was performed on CD8+ T cells from cultured PBMCs, taken from culture after CMV antigen stimulation. The receptors were sampled from a human donor in good health (CMV status not recorded). Some clones in this sample may be carry-over from other donors' samples.

The CDR3 nucleotides read TGCGCCAGCAGCGAAGGGTTCGCGAACACTGAAGCTTTCTTT. Its translation is CASSEGFANTEAFF. The rearrangement uses TRBV5-1 and TRBJ1-1; D is unclear. The V gene's germline CDR1 is SGHRS and CDR2 YFSETQ. The V gene lost 4 bases and the J gene lost 1 base, with 11 bases spanning the gap. The CDR3 has 14 residues.

This chain uses TRBV12-3 or TRBV12-4 with TRBJ2-1; TRBD2 matches 13 bases. This CDR3 region has 16 residues. V shed 5 bases, J shed 5 bases, and the junction held 6 bases outside the gene matches. The CDR3 protein is CASSPTSGGRDNEQFF. CDR3 sequence (DNA): TGTGCCAGCAGTCCGACTAGCGGGGGGCGGGACAATGAGCAGTTCTTC.

There are many counts of this clonotype. The V gene is TRBV7-2, the J gene TRBJ1-5; D not certain. Germline V CDR1 and CDR2: SGHTA, FQGNSA. V lost 0 bases, J lost 3 bases, and 6 bases lay in between. This CDR3 comprises 14 residues. The CDR3: CASSLAGTNQPQHF. CDR3 sequence (DNA): TGTGCCAGCAGCTTAGCTGGAACCAATCAGCCCCAGCATTTT.

This sequence joins TRBV24-1 and TRBJ2-3; possible D gene TRBD2, 6 bases. The CDR3 has 12 residues. V shed 4 bases and J shed 11 bases, with 12 bases lying between them. Germline CDR1 is KGHDR and CDR2 is SFDVKD. CDR3 nucleotides: TGTGCCACCAGTGACTTCACTAGCCTGCAGTATTTT. Protein sequence: CATSDFTSLQYF.

This chain links TRBV27 with TRBJ2-1, with no clear D. This CDR3 comprises 13 residues. Germline CDR1 reads MNHEY; CDR2 reads SMNVEV (reference sequence). V was pared by 8 bases and J by 6 bases, with 14 bases between. This CDR3 reads CASGPGRRNEQFF. DNA for the CDR3: TGTGCCAGCGGTCCAGGACGCCGCAATGAGCAGTTCTTC.

This clonotype was picked up a small number of times. This sequence joins TRBV7-6 and TRBJ2-1, with 8 bases identical to TRBD2. Trimming at V came to 2 bases and at J to 7 bases, leaving 10 bases not matched to a gene. Germline assignment: CDR1 SGHVS and CDR2 FNYEAQ. The CDR3 extends over 16 amino acids. The DNA for the CDR3 is TGTGCCAGCAGCTTATCTAACGGGGGGGCCCCGAATGAGCAGTTCTTC. The encoded protein is CASSLSNGGAPNEQFF.